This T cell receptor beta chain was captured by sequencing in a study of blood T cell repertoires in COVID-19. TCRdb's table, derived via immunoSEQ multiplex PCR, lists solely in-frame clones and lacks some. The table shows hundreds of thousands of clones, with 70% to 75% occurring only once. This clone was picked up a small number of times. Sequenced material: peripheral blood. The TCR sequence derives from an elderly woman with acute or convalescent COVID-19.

The CDR3 loop reads CATSRPNPGAPLAFF. The CDR3 nucleotides read TGTGCCACCAGCAGACCAAACCCAGGGGCCCCCCTAGCTTTCTTT. The chain recombines TRBV15 with TRBJ1-1; D may be TRBD1 (6 bases). The CDR3 is 15 amino acids. Germline V CDR1 and CDR2: LNHNV, YYDKDF (reference sequence). Trimming shortened V by 2 bases and J by 10 bases, and 20 bases separated the two germline ends.